The sequence of this T cell receptor beta chain was determined in a study of cytomegalovirus exposure and HLA in healthy donors. It was with 60 Vbeta and 13 Jbeta primers that the PCR ran. TCRdb keeps only in-frame clones here, not all; method: immunoSEQ multiplex PCR. The table records about 89,000 clones, approximately 89% of them present only once. The clonotype originates from a man aged 30-40 years in good health and CMV-seropositive. The material sequenced was PBMCs.

The CDR3 DNA reads TGCGCCAGCAGCCGGACTAGCGGGAGTACAGATACGCAGTATTTT. Residues: CASSRTSGSTDTQYF. This chain joins TRBV4-1 and TRBJ2-3; 13 bases fit TRBD2. CDR1 MGHRA and CDR2 YSYEKL come from the germline V gene. V shed 4 bases and J 3 bases; nucleotides not matched to a gene: 1. The CDR3 is 15 amino acids.